This paragraph reports one TCR beta chain. The method was immunoSEQ multiplex PCR; TCRdb's version includes in-frame clones alone and lacks a portion of them. The profile shows about 200,000 clones, about three quarters of them singletons. This sample was taken from a study of blood T cell repertoires in COVID-19. Study background: Donors in the United States, Italy and Spain gave samples during acute or convalescent COVID-19. Sources were T cells, B-cell-depleted T cells, or PBMCs; the material itself was cDNA or gDNA.

This CDR3 contains 17 residues. J lost 5 bases, V lost 2 bases, and 8 bases had no gene match. Germline V gene data show CDR1 as MGHDK and CDR2 as SYGVNS. What was sequenced was peripheral blood. The source of this sequence is a woman aged 70-85 years with acute or convalescent COVID-19. The rearrangement uses TRBV25-1 and TRBJ2-2; 10 bases agree with TRBD2. CDR3 in amino acids: CASSEIAGGEGTGELFF. The CDR3 coding sequence is TGTGCCAGCAGTGAAATAGCGGGAGGCGAAGGAACCGGGGAGCTGTTTTTT. Full variable domain (outside the CDR3, taken from reference TRBV25-1 and TRBJ2-2): EADIYQTPRYLVIGTGKKITLECSQTMGHDKMYWYQQDPGMELHLIHYSYGVNSTEKGDLSSESTVSRIRTEHFPLTLESARPSHTSQYLCASSEIAGGEGTGELFFGEGSRLTVL.